A selection of T cell receptor beta chains follows, all from one sample in a study of T cell responses to AZD1222 COVID-19 vaccine. Method: immunoSEQ multiplex PCR; TCRdb's copy keeps in-frame clones and lacks some. The top ten hold about 3.7% of the sample, which has 110,000 to 150,000 clones, roughly nine tenths seen once. Sequenced material: peripheral blood, taken on day 0 of AZD1222 vaccination. These receptors were taken from an adult in good health. The CDR3 runs from the conserved cysteine through the conserved F or W. Expanded clones are given a class, and other clones once, few, many or no size at all.

clone_size	v_call	cdr3_length	j_call	cdr3_aa
.	TRBV13	13	TRBJ1-2	CASSLTRNYGYTF
.	TRBV6-4	13	TRBJ2-1	CASRRTSSDEQFF
.	TRBV25-1	16	TRBJ2-7	CASSGTLAGPTYEQYF
.	TRBV28	17	TRBJ2-1	CASSLKPTSGGNNEQFF
.	TRBV2	17	TRBJ2-3	CASSGRGRLTITDTQYF
.	TRBV5-1	12	TRBJ2-1	CASSPSANEQFF
.	TRBV11-3	15	TRBJ2-1	CASSLNPGGRNEQFF
.	TRBV12-3/TRBV12-4	13	TRBJ2-1	CASSPGLVNEQFF
.	TRBV27	16	TRBJ2-3	CASSEQGLGSTDTQYF
.	TRBV7-8	18	TRBJ2-5	CASSLLGLAGQYQETQYF
.	TRBV16	15	TRBJ1-5	CASSQSTGGTQPQHF
once	TRBV3-1/TRBV3-2	16	TRBJ1-3	CASSSPGTGKGNTIYF
.	TRBV5-1	15	TRBJ2-3	CASSLAETMADTQYF
.	TRBV4-3	15	TRBJ1-4	CASSQDMGRSEKLFF
.	TRBV21-1	18	TRBJ2-7	CASSKAARENYYIYEQYF
few	TRBV6-5	13	TRBJ2-7	CASRSSGLYEQYF
.	TRBV25-1	14	TRBJ2-7	CASSEDGVRYEQYF
.	TRBV10-1	15	TRBJ2-2	CASTMGGPNTGELFF
once	TRBV29-1	9	TRBJ2-5	CSAGETQYF
once	TRBV6-2/TRBV6-3	16	TRBJ2-7	CASSLSSGTNVYEQYF
.	TRBV18	13	TRBJ1-5	CASSDSGMQPQHF
.	TRBV28	16	TRBJ1-5	CASRLPRTANNQPQHF
.	TRBV5-1	16	TRBJ2-2	CASSLAASGFTGELFF
.	TRBV28	13	TRBJ1-3	CASSQQGGNTIYF
.	TRBV11-3	18	TRBJ2-5	CASSLDLGGNRGQETQYF
.	TRBV2	15	TRBJ2-3	CASRQLAGASDTQYF
.	TRBV9	14	TRBJ2-5	CASTTSVGQETQYF
.	TRBV27	16	TRBJ1-2	CASSFRTPGQGGGYTF
.	TRBV7-3	14	TRBJ2-2	CASSLSGVTGELFF
.	TRBV19	18	TRBJ1-2	CASSPAGHGIGANYGYTF